The present T cell receptor beta chain was sequenced within a study of molecular identifiers for immune sequencing clone quantification. Listed TCR primers, together with previously described methods, were used for the bulk TCR libraries. TCRdb re-called the PCR reads through MiXCR, storing one row per CDR3 protein. Of some 70,000 distinct CDR3 sequences in the sample, 15% to 20% were seen once. This clonotype was counted at least ten times. Its antigen is still unknown. Study findings and constraints: Clone sizes could be underestimated for highly expanded clones when identical TCR molecules share a barcode. The share of molecules held by clones above 20 RNA copies was over 99% in effector cells and under 1% in naive cells.

Germline V gene lookup returns CDR1 DFQATT and CDR2 SNEGSKA (reference sequence). The CDR3 has 13 residues. Trimming stripped 5 bases from V and 2 bases from J, with 11 bases between. The sorting of naive CD8 T cells used the CD8+CD4-CCR7+CD45RA+ phenotype. Sample: naive CD8+ T cells from blood, with Jurkat cell RNA spiked in. Subset: FACS-sorted CD8+CD4-CCR7+CD45RA+ naive T cells. V and J are TRBV20-1 and TRBJ2-3; D remains unclear. The TCR sequence derives from a human donor in good health. Some libraries in this study had Jurkat cell RNA spiked in. The CDR3 loop reads CSAAGGITDTQYF. For the CDR3, the DNA is TGCAGTGCTGCAGGCGGAATCACAGATACGCAGTATTTT.